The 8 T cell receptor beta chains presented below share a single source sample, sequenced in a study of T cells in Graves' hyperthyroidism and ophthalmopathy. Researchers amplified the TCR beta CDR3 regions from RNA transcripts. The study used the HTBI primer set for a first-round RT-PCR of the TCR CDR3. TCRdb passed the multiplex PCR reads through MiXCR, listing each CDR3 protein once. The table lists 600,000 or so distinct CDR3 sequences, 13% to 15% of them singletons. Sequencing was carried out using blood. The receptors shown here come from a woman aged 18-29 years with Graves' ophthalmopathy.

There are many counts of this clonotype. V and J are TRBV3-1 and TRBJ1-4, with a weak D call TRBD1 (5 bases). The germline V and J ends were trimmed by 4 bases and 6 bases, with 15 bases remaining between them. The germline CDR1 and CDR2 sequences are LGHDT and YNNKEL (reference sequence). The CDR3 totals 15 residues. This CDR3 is CASSRLRDNHEKLFF. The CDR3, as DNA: TGTGCCAGCAGCCGCCTCAGGGATAACCATGAAAAACTGTTTTTT.

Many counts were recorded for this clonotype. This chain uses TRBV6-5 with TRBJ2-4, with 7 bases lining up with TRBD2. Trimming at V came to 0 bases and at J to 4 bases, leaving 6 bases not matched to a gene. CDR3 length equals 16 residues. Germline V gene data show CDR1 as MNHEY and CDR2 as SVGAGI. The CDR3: CASSYSGLAAKNIQYF. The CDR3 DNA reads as TGTGCCAGCAGTTACTCGGGGCTAGCGGCGAAAAACATTCAGTACTTC.

CDR3 in DNA: TGCAGTGCTAGAGATTTCTTAGAGGGGCTCCAAGAGACCCAGTACTTC. Translated, it gives CSARDFLEGLQETQYF. V and J are TRBV20-1 and TRBJ2-5, with D perhaps TRBD1 or TRBD2 (5 bases each). Germline V CDR1 and CDR2: DFQATT, SNEGSKA (reference sequence). The germline V and J ends were trimmed by 0 bases and 1 base, with 15 bases remaining between them. The CDR3 spans 16 residues.

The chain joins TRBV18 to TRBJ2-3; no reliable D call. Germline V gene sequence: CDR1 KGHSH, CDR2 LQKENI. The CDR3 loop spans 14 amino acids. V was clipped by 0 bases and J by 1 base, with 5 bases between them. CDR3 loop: CASSPPAGTDTQYF. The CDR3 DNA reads TGTGCCAGCTCACCACCGGCCGGCACAGATACGCAGTATTTT.

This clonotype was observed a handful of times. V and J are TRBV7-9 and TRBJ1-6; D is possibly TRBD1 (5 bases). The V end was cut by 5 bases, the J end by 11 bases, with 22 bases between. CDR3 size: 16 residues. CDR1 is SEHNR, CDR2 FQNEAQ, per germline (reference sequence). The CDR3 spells CASSTDGEVRGAPLHF. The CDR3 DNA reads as TGTGCCAGCAGCACAGACGGGGAAGTCCGAGGGGCACCCCTCCACTTT.

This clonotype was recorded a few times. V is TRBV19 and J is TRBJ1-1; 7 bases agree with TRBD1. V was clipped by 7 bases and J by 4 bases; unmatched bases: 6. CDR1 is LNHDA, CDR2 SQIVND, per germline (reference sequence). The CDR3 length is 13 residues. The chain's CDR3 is CASNPDRPTEAFF. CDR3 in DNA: TGTGCCAGTAACCCGGACAGGCCCACTGAAGCTTTCTTT.

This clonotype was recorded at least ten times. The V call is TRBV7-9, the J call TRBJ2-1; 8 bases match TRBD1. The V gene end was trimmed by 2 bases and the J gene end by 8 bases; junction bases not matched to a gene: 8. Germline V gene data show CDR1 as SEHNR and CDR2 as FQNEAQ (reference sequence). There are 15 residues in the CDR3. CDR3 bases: TGTGCCAGCAGCTTACCCCAGGGGGCGACTTATGAGCAGTTCTTC. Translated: CASSLPQGATYEQFF.

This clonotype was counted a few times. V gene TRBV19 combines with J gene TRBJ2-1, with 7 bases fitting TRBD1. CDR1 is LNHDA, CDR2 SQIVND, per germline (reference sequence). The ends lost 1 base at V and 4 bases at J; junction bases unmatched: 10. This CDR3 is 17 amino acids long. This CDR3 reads CASSIANPGQTYNEQFF. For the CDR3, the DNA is TGTGCCAGTAGTATAGCGAATCCGGGACAGACTTACAATGAGCAGTTCTTC. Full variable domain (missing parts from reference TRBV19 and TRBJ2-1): DGGITQSPKYLFRKEGQNVTLSCEQNLNHDAMYWYRQDPGQGLRLIYYSQIVNDFQKGDIAEGYSVSREKKESFPLTVTSAQKNPTAFYLCASSIANPGQTYNEQFFGPGTRLTVL.